A single sample gave rise to the 32 T cell receptor beta chains below, sequenced in a study of Graves' ophthalmopathy and Graves' hyperthyroidism. RNA served as the template for amplifying TCR beta CDR3 regions. Amplification began with first-round RT-PCR using HTBI primers, then second-round multiplex PCR was performed. MiXCR, run by TCRdb on the multiplex PCR reads, gives a single entry per CDR3 protein. This sample has hundreds of thousands of distinct CDR3 sequences; approximately 39% occur once, and the top ten carry around 3.3%. The sample comprised peripheral blood. The receptor set was obtained from an adult man with Graves' ophthalmopathy.

CDR3 bases: TGTGCCACCAGCAGAGGAGCGGGGCTATACAATGAGCAGTTCTTC. The encoded protein is CATSRGAGLYNEQFF. The J gene is TRBJ2-1, the V gene TRBV15; 7 positions agree with TRBD2. V shed 1 base, J shed 4 bases, and the junction held 4 bases outside the gene matches. Looked up from germline, CDR1 is LNHNV and CDR2 is YYDKDF (reference sequence). The CDR3 length is 15 residues.

The chain has TRBV2 and TRBJ1-2; 8 bases agree with TRBD1. CDR3 size: 11 residues. With 6 bases clipped from V and 9 bases from J, the junction kept 3 bases outside the gene matches. The germline V gene encodes CDR1 SNHLY and CDR2 FYNNEI. CDR3 sequence (DNA): TGTGCCAGCAGCCGGACAGGGAGCTACACCTTC. It is translated as CASSRTGSYTF.

The table lists this clonotype with a few counts. This chain connects TRBV5-1 to TRBJ1-2, with 12 nucleotides matching TRBD1. This CDR3 has 17 residues. CDR1 and CDR2 from the germline V gene are SGHRS and YFSETQ. J gave up 3 bases and V 0 bases, and 6 bases lay outside the gene matches. The CDR3 is CASSLAGTGGDYYGYTF. The CDR3 DNA sequence: TGCGCCAGCAGCTTGGCCGGGACAGGGGGCGATTACTATGGCTACACCTTC. Full variable domain (rest looked up from reference TRBV5-1 and TRBJ1-2): KAGVTQTPRYLIKTRGQQVTLSCSPISGHRSVSWYQQTPGQGLQFLFEYFSETQRNKGNFPGRFSGRQFSNSRSEMNVSTLELGDSALYLCASSLAGTGGDYYGYTFGSGTRLTVV.

This clonotype was detected only a few times. J is TRBJ1-5 and V is TRBV28; possible D gene TRBD1, 6 bases. The CDR3 is 13 amino acids. Per germline, CDR1 MDHEN and CDR2 SYDVKM. V lost 4 bases and J lost 9, with 13 bases in between. CDR3 DNA sequence: TGTGCCAGCAGTTCCCCACAGGGACGGCCCCAGCATTTT. Translated, it gives CASSSPQGRPQHF.

This clonotype was observed a few times. The rearrangement links TRBV30 to TRBJ1-1; D not resolved. The CDR3 covers 11 residues. Per germline, CDR1 GTSNPN and CDR2 SVGIG (reference sequence). V was pared by 0 bases and J by 7 bases, with 6 bases between. The CDR3 spells CAWSVTVEAFF. CDR3 DNA sequence: TGTGCCTGGAGTGTAACGGTTGAAGCTTTCTTT.

This clonotype was counted only a few times. The chain uses TRBV12-3 or TRBV12-4 and TRBJ2-7; perhaps TRBD1 as D (6 bases). The CDR3 has 14 residues. Trimming took off 6 bases at V and 1 base at J, with 13 bases between the two ends. The CDR3 here is CASSLQGKSYEQYF. Written as DNA, the CDR3 is TGTGCCAGCAGCCTCCAGGGGAAATCCTACGAGCAGTACTTC.

The chain carries TRBV14 and TRBJ1-4; a weak D match, TRBD1 (5 bases). V was clipped by 1 base and J by 5 bases, with 14 bases between them. This CDR3 is 16 amino acids long. CDR1 and CDR2 (germline): SGHDN, FVKESK. The CDR3 coding sequence is TGTGCCAGCAGCCAAGGACAGCCGGCTATAAATGAAAAACTGTTTTTT. It encodes CASSQGQPAINEKLFF.

The table lists this clonotype with many counts. The CDR3 is CASAGVLNTEAFF. CDR3 bases: TGCGCCAGTGCGGGGGTGCTGAACACTGAAGCTTTCTTT. This chain connects TRBV5-1 to TRBJ1-1; TRBD1 is a possible D gene (5 bases). This CDR3 is built from 13 residues. V was pared by 8 bases and J by 0 bases, with 11 bases between. The germline V gene has CDR1 SGHRS and CDR2 YFSETQ.

This clonotype was seen repeatedly, ten times or more. The J gene is TRBJ1-2, the V gene TRBV2; D perhaps matches TRBD1 (6 bases). The V end lost 6 bases, the J end lost 8 bases, and 16 bases lay between the germline ends. Looked up from germline, CDR1 is SNHLY and CDR2 is FYNNEI. The CDR3 runs to 13 residues. The CDR3 region has the DNA TGTGCCAGCAGCGCGGGACAAGCCCGAGGCTACACCTTC. It encodes CASSAGQARGYTF.

The chain joins TRBV12-3 or TRBV12-4 to TRBJ1-4; D gene ambiguous. Between the trimmed V and J ends, which lost 6 bases and 5 bases, there was a span of 19 bases. This CDR3 comprises 16 residues. DNA of the CDR3: TGTGCCAGCAGCTCAAAACCCCAAGGGCAGAATGAAAAACTGTTTTTT. Its translation: CASSSKPQGQNEKLFF.

This clonotype was counted ten times or more. The V call is TRBV19, the J call TRBJ2-7, with no clear D. This CDR3 has 12 amino acids. The germline V gene has CDR1 LNHDA and CDR2 SQIVND (reference sequence). V lost 8 bases and J lost 0, with 8 bases in between. Here the CDR3 DNA reads TGTGCCAGTGCGGACCTCTCCTACGAGCAGTACTTC. Its translation is CASADLSYEQYF.

This chain links TRBV12-3 or TRBV12-4 with TRBJ2-7; 10 nucleotides align to TRBD1. The V and J ends lost 8 bases and 1 base, in that order; junction bases with no gene match: 11. The CDR3 sequence is 16 residues long. The CDR3 DNA sequence: TGTGCCAGCTCACCAGGTGGGACAGGGGTTTCCTACGAGCAGTACTTC. Translation: CASSPGGTGVSYEQYF.

This clonotype was counted a few times. CDR3 sequence (DNA): TGCAGCGCGGGAGGGAATGAGCAGTTCTTC. This encodes CSAGGNEQFF. This chain links TRBV29-1 with TRBJ2-1, with TRBD2 identical over 8 bases. Germline lookup yields CDR1 SQVTM and CDR2 ANQGSEA. The junction had 0 bases not matched to a gene; V was cut back by 7 bases and J by 7 bases. The CDR3 covers 10 residues.

This clonotype has a count of ten or more. V usage is TRBV5-1 and J usage is TRBJ1-1; D not certain. Germline loops: CDR1 SGHRS, CDR2 YFSETQ. The CDR3 has 13 amino acids. V dropped 2 bases and J dropped 5 bases, with 10 bases sitting between them. The CDR3 bases are TGCGCCAGCAGCTTTCAAGGTGGTACTGAAGCTTTCTTT. Its protein product is CASSFQGGTEAFF.

V is TRBV7-9 and J is TRBJ1-6; perhaps TRBD1 as D (5 bases). The CDR3 runs to 14 residues. The ends were cut back, 6 bases at V and 13 bases at J, with 19 bases in the middle. In germline, CDR1 is SEHNR, CDR2 FQNEAQ (reference sequence). In DNA form, the CDR3 reads TGTGCCAGCAGAAGAGCAGGGTTGAACCAGCCCCTCCACTTT. Protein: CASRRAGLNQPLHF.

The sample holds a few counts of this clonotype. A clone one base away is much larger, so this may be a read error. The chain is built from TRBV19 and TRBJ1-1; D gene uncertain. The germline V and J ends were trimmed by 8 bases and 3 bases, with 10 bases remaining between them. The CDR3 consists of 12 residues. Germline V gives CDR1 LNHDA, CDR2 SQIVND (reference sequence). The CDR3 protein is CASGSRDTEAFF. The CDR3 DNA sequence: TGTGCCAGTGGTTCCCGGGACACTGAAGCTTTCTTT. The entire variable domain, with the rest obtained from reference TRBV19 and TRBJ1-1, is as follows: DGGITQSPKYLFRKEGQNVTLSCEQNLNHDAMYWYRQDPGQGLRLIYYSQIVNDFQKGDIAEGYSVSREKKESFPLTVTSAQKNPTAFYLCASGSRDTEAFFGQGTRLTVV.

This clonotype was seen repeatedly, ten times or more. The chain joins TRBV29-1 to TRBJ2-6; D is possibly TRBD1 (5 bases). V was pared by 0 bases and J by 0 bases, with 18 bases between. The V gene's germline CDR1 is SQVTM and CDR2 ANQGSEA. The CDR3 contains 19 residues. CDR3 residues: CSVEETDRGMNSGANVLTF. CDR3 sequence (DNA): TGCAGCGTTGAAGAGACAGACAGAGGCATGAACTCTGGGGCCAACGTCCTGACTTTC.

The rearrangement uses TRBV9 and TRBJ2-1, with 8 bases fitting TRBD2. Germline values: CDR1 SGDLS, CDR2 YYNGEE. CDR3 size: 15 residues. The junction had 3 bases not matched to a gene; V was cut back by 4 bases and J by 0 bases. CDR3 residues: CASSISGNSYNEQFF. As DNA, the CDR3 is TGTGCCAGCAGCATTAGCGGGAACTCCTACAATGAGCAGTTCTTC.

This clonotype was found many times. The chain carries TRBV7-2 and TRBJ1-2, with D tentatively TRBD1 (5 bases). The CDR3 spans 15 residues. Trimming pared 1 base from V and 8 bases from J, leaving 17 bases between. Germline V gene lookup returns CDR1 SGHTA and CDR2 FQGNSA. The CDR3 is CASSLGGGMEEGYTF. The CDR3 coding sequence is TGTGCCAGCAGCTTAGGGGGGGGGATGGAGGAGGGCTACACCTTC. Variable domain in full (rest from reference TRBV7-2 and TRBJ1-2): GAGVSQSPSNKVTEKGKDVELRCDPISGHTALYWYRQSLGQGLEFLIYFQGNSAPDKSGLPSDRFSAERTGGSVSTLTIQRTQQEDSAVYLCASSLGGGMEEGYTFGSGTRLTVV.

The chain combines TRBV15 with TRBJ2-7; D assignment may be TRBD1 or TRBD2 (5 bases each). Germline CDR1 reads LNHNV; CDR2 reads YYDKDF (reference sequence). The V end was cut by 3 bases, the J end by 8 bases, with 23 bases between. CDR3 length: 16 amino acids. CDR3 DNA sequence: TGTGCCACCAGCAGCCAGCCGGGACGGTCCTTTCGGCAGCAGTACTTC. This codes for CATSSQPGRSFRQQYF. The full variable domain, with the rest looked up from reference TRBV15 and TRBJ2-7, is DAMVIQNPRYQVTQFGKPVTLSCSQTLNHNVMYWYQQKSSQAPKLLFHYYDKDFNNEADTPDNFQSRRPNTSFCFLDIRSPGLGDTAMYLCATSSQPGRSFRQQYFGPGTRLTVT.

With respect to this clonotype: One end of the junction is discordant with germline, which a read error may explain. The chain is built from TRBV19 and TRBJ1-5, with D perhaps matching TRBD1 (5 bases). This CDR3 has 15 residues. Germline V gene sequence: CDR1 LNHDA, CDR2 SQIVND (reference sequence). CDR3 sequence reads: CASGIVRAQGEPLHF. The CDR3 DNA sequence: TGTGCCAGTGGTATAGTCCGGGCCCAAGGGGAGCCCCTGCATTTT.

In its sample, this clonotype was seen many times. The germline gene is not matched at one end of the junction; a read error may be the cause. The chain recombines TRBV7-7 with TRBJ2-5; TRBD1 might be the D (5 bases). Germline V gene data show CDR1 as SSHAT and CDR2 as FNYEAQ (reference sequence). The CDR3 is 16 residues long. CDR3 nucleotides: TGTGCTAGCAGCTTGACAAACGGCAAGGGGCAAGAGACCCAGTACTTC. Protein sequence: CASSLTNGKGQETQYF.

V usage is TRBV10-3 and J usage is TRBJ2-7; D not certain. The CDR3 loop spans 14 amino acids. From germline, CDR1 is ENHRY and CDR2 SYGVKD. The ends were cut back, 3 bases at V and 2 bases at J, with 11 bases in the middle. The CDR3: CAISDLDGTYEQYF. CDR3 coding DNA: TGTGCCATCAGTGACCTTGACGGAACCTACGAGCAGTACTTC.

This clonotype occurred many times. A much larger clone lies a single base off, so this may be a read error. The rearrangement joins TRBV9 to TRBJ2-7, with 7 bases identical to TRBD2. Germline V CDR1 and CDR2: SGDLS, YYNGEE. CDR3 length: 12 residues. CDR3 region: CASGVREGEQYF. The CDR3 nucleotides are TGTGCCAGCGGCGTAAGGGAGGGTGAGCAGTACTTC.

In DNA, the CDR3 is TGTGCCAGCAGTTTATCGGTGTCCGCTGAAGCTTTCTTT. This translates into CASSLSVSAEAFF. The chain uses TRBV6-6 and TRBJ1-1, with D unresolved. V was pared by 4 bases and J by 6 bases, with 12 bases between. CDR3 length: 13 amino acids. Per germline, CDR1 MNHNY and CDR2 SVGAGI (reference sequence).

On this clonotype itself: An end of the junction does not agree with germline; a read error may underlie this. V usage is TRBV29-1 and J usage is TRBJ1-4, with D perhaps matching TRBD1 (5 bases). The germline V gene encodes CDR1 SQVTM and CDR2 ANQGSEA. CDR3 size: 13 residues. The CDR3 is CSVDRGSTEELFF. The CDR3 nucleotides read TGCAGCGTTGACCGGGGGAGCACTGAAGAACTGTTTTTT.

This chain joins TRBV19 and TRBJ2-7; 9 bases match TRBD2. V was pared by 3 bases and J by 5 bases, with 2 bases of the junction left unmatched. CDR1 and CDR2 from the germline V gene are LNHDA and SQIVND (reference sequence). This CDR3 contains 13 residues. CDR3 nucleotides: TGTGCCAGTAGTATGGCGGGGGGGGACGAGCAGTACTTC. Translating gives CASSMAGGDEQYF.

This clonotype has a count of ten or more. The chain combines TRBV29-1 with TRBJ2-7; 9 bases map to TRBD1. The trim removed 6 bases at V and 3 bases at J, leaving 6 bases unmatched. The CDR3 length is 13 residues. Germline V lookup: CDR1 SQVTM, CDR2 ANQGSEA. This chain's CDR3 is CSVKGQGRYEQYF. CDR3 DNA: TGCAGCGTAAAGGGACAGGGCCGCTACGAGCAGTACTTC.

As for this clonotype: Mismatch with germline at one junction end may stem from a read error. The chain has TRBV7-2 and TRBJ2-5; 10 bases fit TRBD1. Germline loops: CDR1 SGHTA, CDR2 FQGNSA. This CDR3 has 15 amino acids. The CDR3: CASSLGQGRQGTQYF. The CDR3 DNA reads TGTGCCAGCAGCTTGGGACAGGGGAGACAAGGGACCCAGTACTTC. Filled out from reference TRBV7-2 and TRBJ2-5, the complete variable domain reads GAGVSQSPSNKVTEKGKDVELRCDPISGHTALYWYRQSLGQGLEFLIYFQGNSAPDKSGLPSDRFSAERTGGSVSTLTIQRTQQEDSAVYLCASSLGQGRQGTQYFGPGTRLLVL.

This clonotype was counted ten times or more. The CDR3 nucleotides are TGTGCCATCAGCGATAGCGGGAGACTAGAAGGGAACGAGCAGTACTTC. Translated: CAISDSGRLEGNEQYF. V gene TRBV10-3 combines with J gene TRBJ2-7, with TRBD2 matching over 9 bases. CDR3 length: 16 residues. V was pared by 6 bases and J by 5 bases, with 14 bases of the junction left unmatched. Germline-derived CDR1 and CDR2 are ENHRY and SYGVKD.

The V and J genes are TRBV20-1 and TRBJ2-7; 7 bases align to TRBD1. V gave up 3 bases and J gave up 2 bases; unmatched junction bases: 7. CDR1 DFQATT and CDR2 SNEGSKA come from the germline V gene (reference sequence). This CDR3 is 14 amino acids long. CDR3 protein: CSARDGTVAYEQYF. The CDR3 DNA reads TGCAGTGCTAGGGACGGGACAGTTGCCTACGAGCAGTACTTC.

This clonotype was detected ten times or more. V and J are TRBV10-3 and TRBJ2-7; D unclear. There are 13 residues in the CDR3. Trimming stripped 4 bases from V and 0 bases from J, with 7 bases between. Germline values: CDR1 ENHRY, CDR2 SYGVKD. CDR3 sequence (DNA): TGTGCCATCAGTGCGGGCAGCTCCTACGAGCAGTACTTC. Its translation: CAISAGSSYEQYF.